What follows describes a single T cell receptor beta chain. This specimen comes from a study of cytomegalovirus exposure and HLA in healthy donors. Germline CDR1 is MDHEN and CDR2 is SYDVKM. The CDR3 runs to 14 residues. Trimming at V came to 5 bases and at J to 2 bases, leaving 3 bases not matched to a gene. Primers for the PCR totalled 60 Vbeta and 13 Jbeta. The method was immunoSEQ multiplex PCR; TCRdb's version includes in-frame clones alone and lacks a portion of them. The sample holds 100,000 to 150,000 clones, roughly 80% seen once. The sequencing sample was made of PBMCs. The clonotype comes from a female donor in good health and CMV-seronegative. V and J are TRBV28 and TRBJ2-7, with 10 nucleotides matching TRBD1. CDR3 amino acids: CASSGGQGAYEQYF. In DNA, the CDR3 is TGTGCCAGCAGTGGAGGACAGGGGGCCTACGAGCAGTACTTC.